This T cell receptor (beta chain) was found in a study of OX40 agonist ivuxolimab in advanced cancers. Trimming took 0 bases from V and 4 from J; bases not matched to a gene: 7. The CDR3 has 17 residues. Germline-derived CDR1 and CDR2 are SGHRS and YFSETQ. The method was immunoSEQ multiplex PCR; TCRdb's version includes in-frame clones alone and lacks a portion of them. The table records 100,000 or so clones, approximately 80% of them present only once. This chain connects TRBV5-1 to TRBJ2-2, with 9 nucleotides matching TRBD1. This material consisted of CD4+ or CD8+ T cells sorted from blood, taken in a trial of the OX40 agonist ivuxolimab. The receptor was derived from an adult with an advanced solid tumor such as melanoma, head and neck, liver or kidney cancer. The DNA for the CDR3 is TGCGCCAGCAGCTTGGGTCTTGGGACAGGGTCCACCGGGGAGCTGTTTTTT. Amino acids: CASSLGLGTGSTGELFF.